This TCR beta chain originates from a study of cytomegalovirus exposure and HLA in healthy donors. The PCR had 60 Vbeta and 13 Jbeta primers. Original handling: The count from a later analysis was roughly 80 million unique TCR beta chains, 9 million to 12 million of them shared. Data came from immunoSEQ multiplex PCR; TCRdb stores just in-frame clones and leaves some out. V and J calls plus clone size are reproduced from that table; the DNA served to infer D and trimming. Of over 100,000 clones in the sample, around a tenth are singletons; the top ten hold under 6%. Study-wide results and limits: Later analysis associated a missense DCLRE1C variant with TCR beta V- and J-gene trimming. CMV serostatus was the sole immune exposure data available.

The sample holds many counts of this clone. Its specificity is unknown. The CDR3 has 15 residues. Trimming removed 4 bases at V and 1 base at J, with 13 bases between. From germline, CDR1 is LNHDA and CDR2 SQIVND (reference sequence). This receptor was taken from a man aged 35-49 years in good health and CMV-seropositive. The sequenced sample was PBMCs. The chain links TRBV19 to TRBJ2-5, with D possibly TRBD2 on 5 matching bases. The CDR3, as DNA: TGTGCCAGTAGTACATCACTAGTACCCCAAGAGACCCAGTACTTC. The encoded protein is CASSTSLVPQETQYF.